These 21 T cell receptor beta chains were all obtained from the same sample, sequenced in a study of breast tumors, draining lymph nodes, adjacent tissues. The lymph nodes were axillary draining lymph nodes from breast cancer patients. TCRdb passed the multiplex PCR reads through MiXCR, listing each CDR3 protein once. Here the sample spans some 200,000 distinct CDR3 sequences, over 25% being singletons. The sample comprised axillary lymph node tissue. All receptors come from a female donor with breast cancer. Some clones in this sample may be carry-over from other donors' samples.

The chain uses TRBV7-9 and TRBJ2-2; 10 positions match TRBD1. The CDR3 is 15 amino acids. J lost 4 bases, V lost 5 bases, and 4 bases had no gene match. Germline V gene lookup returns CDR1 SEHNR and CDR2 FQNEAQ (reference sequence). The CDR3 reads CASSRDRGITGELFF. CDR3 nucleotides: TGTGCCAGCAGCCGGGACAGGGGAATCACCGGGGAGCTGTTTTTT.

This sequence joins TRBV20-1 and TRBJ2-3; tentatively, D is TRBD1 or TRBD2 (5 bases each). The CDR3 has 14 residues. Germline V gene lookup returns CDR1 DFQATT and CDR2 SNEGSKA (reference sequence). Trimming left V 6 bases short and J 10 bases short, with 23 bases between. The CDR3 region is CSARDPKTTGAQYF. The CDR3 coding sequence is TGCAGTGCAAGGGACCCTAAGACCACAGGTGCGCAGTATTTT.

This clonotype came up many times. The chain links TRBV6-2 or TRBV6-3 to TRBJ1-5; the D gene is possibly TRBD1 (5 bases). This CDR3 is built from 15 residues. Per germline, CDR1 MNHEY and CDR2 SVGEGT. V was cut by 7 bases and J by 2 bases, with 15 bases left in between. The CDR3, as DNA: TGTGCCAGCACCCCACGAGGGGAAGGCAATCAGCCCCAGCATTTT. Protein: CASTPRGEGNQPQHF.

V is TRBV14 and J is TRBJ1-2, with D possibly matching TRBD1 (5 bases). The CDR3 is made up of 13 amino acids. Germline V CDR1 and CDR2: SGHDN, FVKESK. The V and J ends lost 1 base and 12 bases respectively, with 15 bases between them. The CDR3 DNA sequence: TGTGCCAGCAGCCAAGCAGGGAGCTCTGGAAACACCTTC. Amino acids: CASSQAGSSGNTF.

On this clonotype: This may arise from a read error, as a much more abundant clone is one base away. The chain has TRBV5-4 and TRBJ2-2, with D tentatively TRBD2 (6 bases). Germline assignment: CDR1 SGHNT and CDR2 YYREEE (reference sequence). This CDR3 comprises 17 residues. CDR3 residues: CASSSGGTAINTGGLFF. CDR3 in DNA: TGTGCCAGCAGCTCCGGCGGGACGGCCATTAACACCGGGGGGCTGTTTTTT.

The chain recombines TRBV11-2 with TRBJ2-7; 8 bases agree with TRBD2. The CDR3 runs to 16 residues. From germline, CDR1 is SGHAT and CDR2 FQNNGV. Trimming took 1 base from V and 6 from J; bases not matched to a gene: 11. The DNA for the CDR3 is TGTGCCAGCAGCTTAGTCGGGAGTGGGCTAGCGGGCGAGCAGTACTTC. Translating gives CASSLVGSGLAGEQYF.

As regards this clonotype: A much larger clone differs by one base, so this may be a read error. This chain joins TRBV7-2 and TRBJ2-4; 7 bases align to TRBD1. Germline CDR1 is SGHTA and CDR2 is FQGNSA. The CDR3 totals 14 residues. The CDR3 nucleotides are TGCGCCAGCAGCCCCTTGACAGGGAGAAACATTCAGTACTTC. Amino acid sequence: CASSPLTGRNIQYF.

This clonotype has a count of ten or more. This chain uses TRBV10-2 with TRBJ2-3, with TRBD2 identical over 7 bases. V gave up 3 bases and J gave up 0 bases; unmatched junction bases: 12. Germline lookup yields CDR1 WSHSY and CDR2 SAAADI. The CDR3 extends over 18 amino acids. The CDR3 DNA reads as TGCGCCAGCAGTGACCCCGAACAACTAGCGTCTAGCACAGATACGCAGTATTTT. Its protein product is CASSDPEQLASSTDTQYF.

This clonotype was found many times. The V gene is TRBV20-1, the J gene TRBJ2-3; TRBD2 agrees at 13 bases. With 6 bases clipped from V and 1 base from J, the junction kept 4 bases outside the gene matches. This CDR3 has 15 amino acids. CDR1 and CDR2 (germline): DFQATT, SNEGSKA (reference sequence). CDR3 protein: CSAPGTSGGTDTQYF. The CDR3 DNA reads as TGCAGTGCACCAGGGACTAGCGGGGGCACAGATACGCAGTATTTT.

This chain links TRBV6-4 with TRBJ2-7; 11 positions match TRBD2. The CDR3 is 17 amino acids. Germline loops: CDR1 MRHNA, CDR2 SNTAGT. Trimming at V came to 0 bases and at J to 3 bases, leaving 7 bases not matched to a gene. The CDR3 loop is CASSDSGLADLNYEQYF. CDR3 in DNA: TGTGCCAGCAGTGACTCGGGACTAGCGGACCTAAACTACGAGCAGTACTTC.

This clonotype was seen at least ten times. V gene TRBV19 combines with J gene TRBJ2-1; D possibly matches TRBD1 or TRBD2 (5 bases each). Germline V gives CDR1 LNHDA, CDR2 SQIVND (reference sequence). V gave up 8 bases and J gave up 8 bases, with 16 bases separating them. The CDR3 runs 13 residues. CDR3 DNA sequence: TGTGCCAGTTCCGGGCCGTTGGGGGATGAGCAGTTCTTC. It translates to CASSGPLGDEQFF.

V and J are TRBV12-3 or TRBV12-4 and TRBJ1-5; D call uncertain. The CDR3 length is 15 residues. V was clipped by 5 bases and J by 1 base, with 12 bases between them. The CDR3 loop is CASSHPARSNQPQHF. The CDR3 nucleotides are TGTGCCAGCAGTCACCCCGCACGGAGCAATCAGCCCCAGCATTTT.

This clonotype was counted at least ten times. The chain is built from TRBV12-3 or TRBV12-4 and TRBJ2-1; 7 nucleotides agree with TRBD1. With 1 base clipped from V and 4 bases from J, the junction kept 1 base outside the gene matches. The CDR3 consists of 14 residues. This CDR3 is CASSLEGAYNEQFF. CDR3 nucleotides: TGTGCCAGCAGTTTAGAGGGGGCATACAATGAGCAGTTCTTC.

The rearrangement uses TRBV18 and TRBJ2-3; 10 nucleotides line up with TRBD2. The V segment lost 0 bases and the J segment 3 bases; nucleotides outside the gene matches: 3. CDR1 is KGHSH and CDR2 is LQKENI in the germline V gene. The CDR3 contains 16 residues. CDR3 DNA sequence: TGTGCCAGCTCACCACCTTCTAGCGGGGGTACAGATACGCAGTATTTT. This sequence encodes CASSPPSSGGTDTQYF. The whole variable domain, remainder taken from reference TRBV18 and TRBJ2-3, is NAGVMQNPRHLVRRRGQEARLRCSPMKGHSHVYWYRQLPEEGLKFMVYLQKENIIDESGMPKERFSAEFPKEGPSILRIQQVVRGDSAAYFCASSPPSSGGTDTQYFGPGTRLTVL.

This clonotype came up a few times. It may be a read error: a sequence one base away is much more abundant. The V gene is TRBV11-2, the J gene TRBJ2-5; no reliable D call. Germline V gives CDR1 SGHAT, CDR2 FQNNGV. The CDR3 totals 13 residues. DNA for the CDR3: TGTGCCAGCAGCTTTGGATATCGAGAGACCAAGTACTTC. Protein sequence: CASSFGYRETKYF.

Points on this clonotype: This sequence may be a read error, since a much larger clone differs from it by one base. Because it lacks the conserved phenylalanine or tryptophan at the end, this CDR3 is likely a read error. This chain joins TRBV7-9 and TRBJ2-1; possibly TRBD2 for D (5 bases). CDR3 length: 14 residues. The ends were cut back, 7 bases at V and 5 bases at J, with 15 bases in the middle. Germline V gene data show CDR1 as SEHNR and CDR2 as FQNEAQ (reference sequence). CDR3 region: CASKGRLPNNEQFL. In nucleotides, the CDR3 is TGTGCCAGCAAAGGGAGACTACCCAACAATGAGCAGTTCCTC.

Notes on this clonotype: This may arise from a read error, as a much more abundant clone is one base away. The rearrangement joins TRBV7-9 to TRBJ2-1; 9 bases align to TRBD2. The V gene's germline CDR1 is SEHNR and CDR2 FQNEAQ (reference sequence). The CDR3 runs 15 residues. CDR3: CASSRWSGGYNEQLF. The CDR3 bases are TGTGCCAGCAGCCGTTGGAGCGGGGGGTACAATGAGCAGCTCTTC.

This clonotype showed up many times. The chain recombines TRBV20-1 with TRBJ2-1; TRBD2 agrees at 13 bases. V lost 1 base to trimming and J lost 7 bases; unmatched junction nucleotides: 10. This CDR3 has 17 amino acids. Germline-derived CDR1 and CDR2 are DFQATT and SNEGSKA (reference sequence). CDR3 amino acids: CSARVPRTSGSGNEQFF. The CDR3 DNA reads TGCAGTGCTAGAGTCCCCAGGACTAGCGGGAGTGGGAATGAGCAGTTCTTC.

This chain connects TRBV6-2 or TRBV6-3 to TRBJ2-7; D remains ambiguous. The CDR3 totals 15 residues. Germline V gives CDR1 MNHEY, CDR2 SVGEGT. Trimming removed 3 bases at V and 2 bases at J, with 14 bases between. DNA for the CDR3: TGTGCCAGCAGTTATTCCCCGACCACCACCTACGAGCAGTACTTC. Translating it yields CASSYSPTTTYEQYF.

This clonotype was seen at least ten times. The chain combines TRBV7-2 with TRBJ2-1, with 10 bases identical to TRBD2. The CDR3 consists of 16 residues. After removal of 0 bases from V and 8 bases from J, the junction contained 7 bases not matched to a gene. From germline, CDR1 is SGHTA and CDR2 FQGNSA. The CDR3 DNA is TGTGCCAGCAGCTTAGCGAGGGGGACTAGCGCGGATGAGCAGTTCTTC. This codes for CASSLARGTSADEQFF.

This clonotype came up many times. The chain has TRBV24-1 and TRBJ2-1; 7 bases map to TRBD1. The germline V gene encodes CDR1 KGHDR and CDR2 SFDVKD. Trimming took 8 bases from V and 10 from J; bases not matched to a gene: 16. This CDR3 spans 15 amino acids. The CDR3 reads CATTSLQGEQNEQFF. For the CDR3, the DNA is TGTGCCACCACCTCCCTTCAGGGGGAGCAGAACGAGCAGTTCTTC.